The 11 T cell receptor beta chains below were found in one sample sequenced in a study of T cell repertoires in cytomegalovirus infection (dated by TCRdb to about 2019). TCRdb names Illumina HiSeq 1500 as the instrument used. TCRdb took the public reads, trimmed them with fastp at Q25, ran MiXCR for clone calling and kept in-frame beta chains. CDR3 protein duplicates are merged, each entry listing the most common genes and DNA. For this sample the table gives some 350,000 distinct CDR3 sequences, of which roughly 34% were detected only once. Roughly 14% of the sample rests with the top ten. The sample's treatment or condition label is to be understood as: in vitro stimulation with specific CMV peptide epitopes to enrich CMV-specific T cells. Their specific antigens are unknown. Sequenced material: cultured PBMCs, taken from culture after CMV antigen stimulation. These receptors were taken from a human donor in good health (CMV status not recorded). Some clones in this sample may be carry-over from other donors' samples.

The V and J genes are TRBV6-2 or TRBV6-3 and TRBJ2-1; 10 nucleotides agree with TRBD2. Germline V gene sequence: CDR1 MNHEY, CDR2 SVGEGT. V trimming: 1 base; J trimming: 12 bases; junction bases outside the gene matches: 9. The CDR3 length is 15 residues. The CDR3 reads CASSYLASGSGGQFF. The CDR3 region has the DNA TGTGCCAGCAGTTACTTGGCTAGCGGGAGTGGCGGGCAGTTCTTC.

This clonotype was observed at least ten times. The gene calls are TRBV7-2 and TRBJ1-2, with 9 bases that match TRBD1. The junction had 10 bases not matched to a gene; V was cut back by 4 bases and J by 10 bases. CDR3 size: 14 residues. Looked up from germline, CDR1 is SGHTA and CDR2 is FQGNSA. For the CDR3, the DNA is TGTGCCAGCAGCTCAAGGGTGGGACAGGGAGACTACACCTTC. It translates to CASSSRVGQGDYTF. The variable domain in full, completed from reference TRBV7-2 and TRBJ1-2, reads GAGVSQSPSNKVTEKGKDVELRCDPISGHTALYWYRQSLGQGLEFLIYFQGNSAPDKSGLPSDRFSAERTGGSVSTLTIQRTQQEDSAVYLCASSSRVGQGDYTFGSGTRLTVV.

This clonotype was recorded a few times. The chain joins TRBV11-3 to TRBJ2-3; D remains unclear. V lost 4 bases, J lost 0 bases, and 14 bases lay in between. The germline V gene has CDR1 SGHNT and CDR2 YENEEA. The CDR3 contains 16 residues. The CDR3 DNA follows: TGTGCCAGCAGCTCCTGTAGGCCTGCGAGCACAGATACGCAGTATTTT. It codes for CASSSCRPASTDTQYF. The whole variable domain, remainder taken from reference TRBV11-3 and TRBJ2-3, is EAGVVQSPRYKIIEKKQPVAFWCNPISGHNTLYWYLQNLGQGPELLIRYENEEAVDDSQLPKDRFSAERLKGVDSTLKIQPAELGDSAVYLCASSSCRPASTDTQYFGPGTRLTVL.

This clonotype turned up a few times. The chain joins TRBV12-3 or TRBV12-4 to TRBJ2-3; 8 bases are shared with TRBD2. CDR3 length: 14 amino acids. V lost 6 bases to trimming and J lost 2 bases; unmatched junction nucleotides: 4. This CDR3 reads CASSLTSATDTQYF. In DNA form, the CDR3 reads TGTGCCAGCAGCCTGACTAGCGCCACAGATACGCAGTATTTT.

This clonotype was observed a few times. V and J are TRBV28 and TRBJ2-2; 10 bases align to TRBD2. The germline gives CDR1 MDHEN, CDR2 SYDVKM. V shed 5 bases and J 1 base; nucleotides not matched to a gene: 13. CDR3 length: 19 residues. CDR3 coding DNA: TGTGCCAGCAGTCCCGCCCGGGCTAGCGGGAGAGTGAACACCGGGGAGCTGTTTTTT. Residues: CASSPARASGRVNTGELFF.

The V gene is TRBV4-1, the J gene TRBJ2-7; no clear D. The germline CDR1 and CDR2 sequences are MGHRA and YSYEKL. The V end lost 1 base, the J end lost 0 bases, and 7 bases lay between the germline ends. This CDR3 spans 14 amino acids. CDR3 in DNA: TGCGCCAGCAGCCAAGTGGTGAACTCCTACGAGCAGTACTTC. It codes for CASSQVVNSYEQYF.

This clonotype has a handful of counts. The chain combines TRBV7-9 with TRBJ1-2; D gene uncertain. Trimming stripped 2 bases from V and 6 bases from J, with 7 bases between. The CDR3 contains 12 residues. CDR1 SEHNR and CDR2 FQNEAQ come from the germline V gene (reference sequence). CDR3 in DNA: TGTGCCAGCAGCTTATCCCAGGATGGCTACACCTTC. Its translation is CASSLSQDGYTF.

This chain links TRBV6-5 with TRBJ2-3, with 9 bases identical to TRBD2. V lost 0 bases to trimming and J lost 7 bases; unmatched junction nucleotides: 8. Germline CDR1 MNHEY, CDR2 SVGAGI. CDR3 length: 16 amino acids. The CDR3 sequence: CASSYSLAGGINTQYF. CDR3 bases: TGTGCCAGCAGTTACTCCCTGGCGGGAGGGATAAATACGCAGTATTTT.

The V gene is TRBV29-1, the J gene TRBJ2-3, with 7 bases fitting TRBD1. V gave up 5 bases and J gave up 3 bases; unmatched junction bases: 11. This CDR3 comprises 15 residues. Germline values: CDR1 SQVTM, CDR2 ANQGSEA. The chain's CDR3 is CSVPRTTGMTDTQYF. The CDR3, as DNA: TGCAGCGTTCCCCGAACGACAGGGATGACAGATACGCAGTATTTT.

A few counts support this clonotype. The V gene is TRBV20-1, the J gene TRBJ2-3; D perhaps matches TRBD1 (6 bases). Germline V gene data show CDR1 as DFQATT and CDR2 as SNEGSKA (reference sequence). The V end lost 5 bases, the J end lost 1 base, and 10 bases lay between the germline ends. This CDR3 is 13 amino acids long. Written as DNA, the CDR3 is TGCAGTGCTGGGGCAGGGGGCACAGATACGCAGTATTTT. This translates into CSAGAGGTDTQYF.

The chain is built from TRBV20-1 and TRBJ2-5, with a possible D match to TRBD2 (5 bases). The CDR3 is 14 amino acids. V lost 5 bases and J lost 6, with 19 bases in between. Germline assignment: CDR1 DFQATT and CDR2 SNEGSKA (reference sequence). In DNA form, the CDR3 reads TGCAGTGCTGCCAGGCCGGGGTGGCCAAAGACCCAGTACTTC. Its protein product is CSAARPGWPKTQYF.